Below, 23 T cell receptor beta chains from the same sample are listed, as sequenced in a study of shared T cell receptors in the human thymus. The protocol was immunoSEQ multiplex PCR, while the TCRdb copy is restricted to in-frame clones and leaves out a portion. The repertoire consists of hundreds of thousands of clones, with about 89% occurring once and the leading ten covering 0.0094%. The same data also contributed to another study, on human thymus T cells.

Sequencing was performed on thymocytes. These receptors originate from a boy less than two years old with a congenital heart defect.

This sequence joins TRBV27 and TRBJ2-1; TRBD2 matches 9 bases. CDR3 length equals 17 residues. Per the germline V gene, CDR1 is MNHEY and CDR2 is SMNVEV (reference sequence). V lost 1 base to trimming and J lost 4 bases; unmatched junction nucleotides: 8. This chain's CDR3 is CASSLLSPSGMYNEQFF. Here the CDR3 DNA reads TGTGCCAGCAGTTTATTGTCCCCTAGCGGGATGTACAATGAGCAGTTCTTC.

This chain uses TRBV6-6 with TRBJ1-4, with D unresolved. The length of the CDR3 is 15 residues. Germline CDR1 MNHNY, CDR2 SVGAGI (reference sequence). V lost 6 bases to trimming and J lost 6 bases, with 17 bases between them. The CDR3 here is CASSFTSSPHEKLFF. The CDR3 DNA sequence: TGTGCCAGCAGCTTCACCTCCAGTCCCCATGAAAAACTGTTTTTT.

J is TRBJ2-3 and V is TRBV10-1; perhaps TRBD2 as D (5 bases). Germline lookup yields CDR1 WNHNN and CDR2 SYGVQD (reference sequence). Trimming took 3 bases from V and 2 from J, leaving 9 bases between them. The CDR3 has 14 residues. CDR3 sequence (DNA): TGCGCCAGCAGTGATGGAGCGGACACAGATACGCAGTATTTT. This translates into CASSDGADTDTQYF.

This chain links TRBV19 with TRBJ1-5; 11 bases agree with TRBD1. The germline CDR1 and CDR2 sequences are LNHDA and SQIVND (reference sequence). CDR3 length equals 18 residues. V lost 5 bases to trimming and J lost 5 bases; unmatched junction nucleotides: 14. Here the CDR3 DNA reads TGTGCCAGTAGTCGTCCCGGACAGGGGGCGGGGGAGGATCAGCCCCAGCATTTT. Encoded protein: CASSRPGQGAGEDQPQHF.

This chain uses TRBV30 with TRBJ1-1; possibly TRBD1 for D (5 bases). Trimming shortened V by 2 bases and J by 1 base, and 17 bases separated the two germline ends. The CDR3 has 16 residues. The germline V gene encodes CDR1 GTSNPN and CDR2 SVGIG (reference sequence). The CDR3 DNA follows: TGTGCCTGGAGTCCACCAATTGCTCAGGGGAACACTGAAGCTTTCTTT. Amino acid sequence: CAWSPPIAQGNTEAFF.

The chain carries TRBV28 and TRBJ2-7; 9 positions match TRBD1. There are 14 residues in the CDR3. V was pared by 5 bases and J by 6 bases, with 8 bases of the junction left unmatched. Germline values: CDR1 MDHEN, CDR2 SYDVKM. The CDR3 coding sequence is TGTGCCAGCAGTATCCGGGACAGGGATCGCGAGCAGTACTTC. Its translation: CASSIRDRDREQYF.

The CDR3 DNA sequence: TGTGCCAGCAGTTATACAGGGCTCGGGAACACTGAAGCTTTCTTT. This sequence encodes CASSYTGLGNTEAFF. This rearrangement joins TRBV27 to TRBJ1-1, with a possible D match to TRBD1 (6 bases). The CDR3 is made up of 15 amino acids. The V gene's germline CDR1 is MNHEY and CDR2 SMNVEV (reference sequence). Trimming pared 4 bases from V and 1 base from J, leaving 13 bases between.

The J gene is TRBJ2-7, the V gene TRBV10-3; 7 bases line up with TRBD1. Germline V lookup: CDR1 ENHRY, CDR2 SYGVKD. Losses at the gene ends were 4 bases for V and 2 bases for J; bases not matched to a gene: 11. This CDR3 comprises 16 residues. CDR3: CAISARRDRDPYEQYF. In DNA form, the CDR3 reads TGTGCCATCAGTGCCCGGCGTGACAGGGACCCCTACGAGCAGTACTTC.

J is TRBJ2-7 and V is TRBV7-9; the match to TRBD2 covers 11 bases. The CDR3 runs 16 residues. V shed 5 bases and J 3 bases; nucleotides not matched to a gene: 9. Germline assignment: CDR1 SEHNR and CDR2 FQNEAQ (reference sequence). DNA of the CDR3: TGTGCCAGCAGCGGGGACCCTAGCGGGAGGATCTACGAGCAGTACTTC. Translating it yields CASSGDPSGRIYEQYF. The full variable domain, completed using reference TRBV7-9 and TRBJ2-7, is DTGVSQNPRHKITKRGQNVTFRCDPISEHNRLYWYRQTLGQGPEFLTYFQNEAQLEKSRLLSDRFSAERPKGSFSTLEIQRTEQGDSAMYLCASSGDPSGRIYEQYFGPGTRLTVT.

The rearrangement uses TRBV27 and TRBJ2-5; a possible D gene is TRBD2 (6 bases). Germline V gene lookup returns CDR1 MNHEY and CDR2 SMNVEV (reference sequence). V dropped 3 bases and J dropped 3 bases, with 14 bases sitting between them. There are 15 residues in the CDR3. The CDR3 DNA reads TGTGCCAGCAGTTTTGAGGGAGGTTCAGAAGAGACCCAGTACTTC. It translates to CASSFEGGSEETQYF.

The rearrangement links TRBV28 to TRBJ1-2; no clear D gene. This CDR3 comprises 11 residues. CDR1 MDHEN and CDR2 SYDVKM come from the germline V gene. V was cut by 3 bases and J by 8 bases, with 7 bases left in between. CDR3 nucleotides: TGTGCCAGCAGTTTGGGGAGCGGCTACACCTTC. It is translated as CASSLGSGYTF.

This clone is a singleton in its sample. V is TRBV5-1 and J is TRBJ2-1; no definite D call. From germline, CDR1 is SGHRS and CDR2 YFSETQ. Trimming pared 0 bases from V and 6 bases from J, leaving 13 bases between. The CDR3 has 15 residues. The CDR3 region has the DNA TGCGCCAGCAGCTTGGCCAGGAAGGTCCTCAATGAGCAGTTCTTC. Translation gives CASSLARKVLNEQFF.

V and J are TRBV6-5 and TRBJ2-5; tentative D call: TRBD1 (5 bases). The J call may be incorrect, as the DNA end agrees better with TRBJ2-7. The CDR3 consists of 13 residues. Germline CDR1 MNHEY, CDR2 SVGAGI. CDR3 sequence reads: CASEDKSSYEQYF. CDR3 sequence (DNA): TGTGCCAGCGAGGACAAGTCCTCCTACGAGCAGTACTTC.

The chain couples TRBV6-5 to TRBJ2-2; D not resolved. V was shortened by 6 bases and J by 0 bases, with 5 bases between the two germline ends. Germline V gene sequence: CDR1 MNHEY, CDR2 SVGAGI. The CDR3 is made up of 13 amino acids. The CDR3 protein is CASRFTNTGELFF. DNA for the CDR3: TGTGCCAGCAGGTTTACGAACACCGGGGAGCTGTTTTTT.

The chain links TRBV10-1 to TRBJ2-7, with 7 bases lining up with TRBD2. Per the germline V gene, CDR1 is WNHNN and CDR2 is SYGVQD (reference sequence). This CDR3 spans 15 amino acids. V lost 0 bases to trimming and J lost 2 bases; unmatched junction nucleotides: 4. CDR3 residues: CASSESSSGTYEQYF. Here the CDR3 DNA reads TGCGCCAGCAGTGAGTCCTCTAGCGGAACCTACGAGCAGTACTTC.

This clone was found a few times. The rearrangement links TRBV5-1 to TRBJ1-3; D is undetermined. V gave up 2 bases and J gave up 3 bases, with 3 bases separating them. Germline lookup yields CDR1 SGHRS and CDR2 YFSETQ. The CDR3 has 12 residues. Written as DNA, the CDR3 is TGCGCCAGCAGCTTATATGGAAACACCATATATTTT. Translation: CASSLYGNTIYF. Together with reference TRBV5-1 and TRBJ1-3, the CDR3 gives the full variable domain: KAGVTQTPRYLIKTRGQQVTLSCSPISGHRSVSWYQQTPGQGLQFLFEYFSETQRNKGNFPGRFSGRQFSNSRSEMNVSTLELGDSALYLCASSLYGNTIYFGEGSWLTVV.

The genes are TRBV28 and TRBJ2-3; weak D call: TRBD2 (6 bases). Germline V gene sequence: CDR1 MDHEN, CDR2 SYDVKM. Trimming removed 8 bases at V and 2 bases at J, with 11 bases between. CDR3 length: 13 residues. CDR3 in DNA: TGTGCCAGCTCCGGGGGTTACACAGATACGCAGTATTTT. It codes for CASSGGYTDTQYF. The full variable domain, with the rest looked up from reference TRBV28 and TRBJ2-3, is DVKVTQSSRYLVKRTGEKVFLECVQDMDHENMFWYRQDPGLGLRLIYFSYDVKMKEKGDIPEGYSVSREKKERFSLILESASTNQTSMYLCASSGGYTDTQYFGPGTRLTVL.

The gene calls are TRBV9 and TRBJ1-1; D uncertain. Trimming removed 4 bases from V and 1 base from J, with 8 bases in between. Germline loops: CDR1 SGDLS, CDR2 YYNGEE. This CDR3 has 13 residues. The CDR3 is CASSPLRNTEAFF. CDR3 nucleotides: TGTGCCAGCAGCCCTCTGCGGAACACTGAAGCTTTCTTT. Full variable domain (outside the CDR3, taken from reference TRBV9 and TRBJ1-1): DSGVTQTPKHLITATGQRVTLRCSPRSGDLSVYWYQQSLDQGLQFLIQYYNGEERAKGNILERFSAQQFPDLHSELNLSSLELGDSALYFCASSPLRNTEAFFGQGTRLTVV.

The chain is built from TRBV4-1 and TRBJ1-5; D may be TRBD1 (5 bases). Germline-derived CDR1 and CDR2 are MGHRA and YSYEKL. V lost 1 base and J 0 bases, leaving 13 bases between the germline ends. The length of the CDR3 is 17 residues. The CDR3 DNA reads TGCGCCAGCAGCCAAGGCCTTCGACAGTATAGCAATCAGCCCCAGCATTTT. This gives the protein CASSQGLRQYSNQPQHF.

The CDR3 sequence: CASSDNLSNTDTQYF. The CDR3 DNA reads TGTGCCAGCAGTGATAATTTGTCTAACACAGATACGCAGTATTTT. This rearrangement joins TRBV25-1 to TRBJ2-3; D is undetermined. The CDR3 totals 15 residues. The germline V gene has CDR1 MGHDK and CDR2 SYGVNS. Trimming removed 3 bases at V and 2 bases at J, with 12 bases between.

The V and J genes are TRBV5-1 and TRBJ2-7; TRBD1 agrees at 7 bases. The CDR3 has 17 amino acids. CDR1 and CDR2 (germline): SGHRS, YFSETQ. V was clipped by 4 bases and J by 1 base; unmatched bases: 14. CDR3 coding DNA: TGCGCCAGCAGCAAACGCCGGGACAGCCCGACTTCCTACGAGCAGTACTTC. Encoded protein: CASSKRRDSPTSYEQYF.

The V call is TRBV29-1, the J call TRBJ1-1; no clear D. This CDR3 is 14 amino acids long. The V gene lost 4 bases and the J gene lost 0 bases, with 12 bases spanning the gap. Germline CDR1 and CDR2: SQVTM and ANQGSEA. CDR3 in amino acids: CSVGGQTMNTEAFF. The CDR3 DNA reads TGCAGCGTTGGCGGGCAGACGATGAACACTGAAGCTTTCTTT.

This clone was counted once. This rearrangement joins TRBV5-6 to TRBJ2-1, with a possible D match to TRBD2 (5 bases). The CDR3 sequence is 14 residues long. Germline CDR1 reads SGHDT; CDR2 reads YYEEEE. Trimming took 4 bases from V and 3 from J, leaving 11 bases between them. Written as DNA, the CDR3 is TGTGCCAGCAGCCTCGAGAGGGACTACAATGAGCAGTTCTTC. Translation: CASSLERDYNEQFF.